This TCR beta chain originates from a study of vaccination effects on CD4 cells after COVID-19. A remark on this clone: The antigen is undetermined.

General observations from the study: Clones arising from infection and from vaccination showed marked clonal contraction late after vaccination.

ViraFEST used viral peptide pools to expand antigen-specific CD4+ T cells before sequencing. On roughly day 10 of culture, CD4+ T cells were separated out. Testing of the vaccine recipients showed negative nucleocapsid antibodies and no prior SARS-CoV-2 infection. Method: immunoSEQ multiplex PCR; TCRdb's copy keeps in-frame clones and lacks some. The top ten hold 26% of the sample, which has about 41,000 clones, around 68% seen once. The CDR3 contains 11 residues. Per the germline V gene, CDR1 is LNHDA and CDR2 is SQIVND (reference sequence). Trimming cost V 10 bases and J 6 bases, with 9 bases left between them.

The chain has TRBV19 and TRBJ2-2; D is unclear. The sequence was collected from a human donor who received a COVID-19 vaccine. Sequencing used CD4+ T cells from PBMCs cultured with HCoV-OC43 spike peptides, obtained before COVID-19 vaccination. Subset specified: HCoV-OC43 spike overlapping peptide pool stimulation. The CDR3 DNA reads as TGTGCCACCTTCAAGCCCGGGGAGCTGTTTTTT. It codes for CATFKPGELFF.